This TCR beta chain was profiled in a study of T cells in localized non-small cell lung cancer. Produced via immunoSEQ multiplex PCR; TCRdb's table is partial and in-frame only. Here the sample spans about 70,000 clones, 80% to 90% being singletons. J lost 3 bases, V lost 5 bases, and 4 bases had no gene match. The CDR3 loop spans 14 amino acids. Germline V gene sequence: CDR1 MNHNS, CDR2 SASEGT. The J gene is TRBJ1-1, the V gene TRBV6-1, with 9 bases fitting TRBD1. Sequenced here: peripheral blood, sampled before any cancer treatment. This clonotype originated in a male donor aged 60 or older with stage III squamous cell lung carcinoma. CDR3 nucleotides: TGTGCCAGCAGTATCCGGACAGGGGACACTGAAGCTTTCTTT. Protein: CASSIRTGDTEAFF.